This T cell receptor (beta chain) comes out of a study of OX40 agonist ivuxolimab in advanced cancers. Libraries were prepared by immunoSEQ multiplex PCR; TCRdb keeps only in-frame clonotypes and omits some of them. The sample contains 31,000 or so clones, 75% to 95% of which appear only once. CDR3 size: 11 residues. Deletions cut 0 bases from V and 4 bases from J, with 2 bases between. CDR1 SGHRS and CDR2 YFSETQ come from the germline V gene. V gene TRBV5-1 combines with J gene TRBJ2-7; no reliable D call. The TCR sequence derives from an adult with an advanced solid tumor such as melanoma, head and neck, liver or kidney cancer. The sequences come from CD4+ or CD8+ T cells sorted from blood, collected in a trial of the OX40 agonist ivuxolimab. CDR3 in amino acids: CASSLGYEQYF. DNA for the CDR3: TGCGCCAGCAGCTTGGGGTACGAGCAGTACTTC.